This paragraph covers one T cell receptor beta chain sequence. These data come from a study of control samples from healthy donors and cancer patients. Germline V gives CDR1 SGHTA, CDR2 FQGNSA. The V end lost 4 bases, the J end lost 6 bases, and 20 bases lay between the germline ends. The CDR3 contains 16 residues. This table comes from immunoSEQ multiplex PCR, and its TCRdb copy is limited to in-frame clones, with some not included. The table lists 100,000 to 150,000 clones, roughly 86% of them singletons, with approximately 2.9% in the top ten. The chain recombines TRBV7-2 with TRBJ2-3, with a tentative D call TRBD2 (7 bases). This sequence was found in a man aged 60 to 75 in good health. Sequencing input: blood. CDR3 sequence: CASSSTLRGGGDTQYF. Here the CDR3 DNA reads TGTGCCAGCAGCTCCACCTTGAGGGGGGGCGGGGATACGCAGTATTTT.